A single T cell receptor (beta chain) is shown here with its context. Its target is unknown. The V end was cut by 5 bases, the J end by 13 bases, with 29 bases between. Germline loops: CDR1 SGHTA, CDR2 FQGNSA. The CDR3 spans 16 residues. The data stem from a study of identical twins. Study observations and caveats: Invariant cells of the MAIT and iNKT types might have partly distorted the zero-insertion analyses. Abundant beta clonotypes from cord blood bore fewer insertions; memory repertoires lacked this pattern. Low generation-probability sequences were in excess among twin-shared out-of-frame alpha sequences.

Template switching created a universal primer site, and the cDNA included unique molecular identifiers. TCRdb ran MiXCR on the 5' RACE reads and lists one entry per CDR3 protein. The top ten hold around 0.3% of the sample, which has around 1.7 million distinct CDR3 sequences, less than 40% seen once. The V gene is TRBV7-2, the J gene TRBJ2-5, with D uncertain. The sequenced sample was cord blood. The clonotype originates from a newborn girl in good health. CDR3 amino acids: CASSHGRMAAKNIRYF. The CDR3 DNA is TGTGCCAGCAGCCATGGCCGCATGGCCGCCAAAAACATTCGGTACTTC. The full variable domain, rest sourced from reference TRBV7-2 and TRBJ2-5, is GAGVSQSPSNKVTEKGKDVELRCDPISGHTALYWYRQSLGQGLEFLIYFQGNSAPDKSGLPSDRFSAERTGGSVSTLTIQRTQQEDSAVYLCASSHGRMAAKNIRYFGPGTRLLVL.